The rows below give T cell receptor beta chains drawn from one sample of a study of blood T cell repertoires in COVID-19. Method: immunoSEQ multiplex PCR; TCRdb's copy keeps in-frame clones and lacks some. This repertoire shows 150,000 to 200,000 clones, roughly 80% found once; its top ten account for approximately 12%. The material sequenced was PBMCs or T cells enriched from blood (not recorded which). The source is a man between 45 and 60 years old who had recovered from COVID-19. The CDR3 runs from the conserved cysteine through the conserved F or W. A D gene is named only where the DNA matches it firmly. Expanded clones get a size class; other rows say once, few or many, or leave the size out.

clone size	J gene	D gene	V gene	CDR3 DNA	CDR3 protein
-	TRBJ2-5	TRBD2	TRBV2	TGTGCCAGCAGTGCAGGGAGGGGAGAGACCCAGTACTTC	CASSAGRGETQYF
-	TRBJ1-2	TRBD1	TRBV16	TGTGCCAGCAGCCAAGAAAGAGGGGGCTACTATGGCTACACCTTC	CASSQERGGYYGYTF
-	TRBJ2-4	-	TRBV7-2	TGTGCCAGCAGCTTAGAATTGAGCGGCAAAAACATTCAGTACTTC	CASSLELSGKNIQYF
-	TRBJ2-3	TRBD2	TRBV5-1	TGCGCCAGCAGCTGGAGTAGGGGACTAGCGGGGGGCACAGATACGCAGTATTTT	CASSWSRGLAGGTDTQYF
-	TRBJ2-6	-	TRBV21-1	TGTGCCAGCAGCAAACGGTACTACTCTGGGGCCAACGTCCTGACTTTC	CASSKRYYSGANVLTF
-	TRBJ2-5	TRBD2	TRBV27	TGTGCCAGCAGGAGCGGGGGGACCCAGTACTTC	CASRSGGTQYF
-	TRBJ1-2	TRBD1	TRBV6-5	TGTGCCAGCAATATCAGGGGACAGGGAAGTTTCTACACCTTC	CASNIRGQGSFYTF
-	TRBJ1-6	-	TRBV4-1	TGCGCCAGCAGCCACCTAAACTCACCCCTCCACTTT	CASSHLNSPLHF
-	TRBJ1-1	TRBD1	TRBV13	TGTGCCAGCAGCCCCCGACAGGGTGGGAACACTGAAGCTTTCTTT	CASSPRQGGNTEAFF
-	TRBJ2-1	-	TRBV14	TGTGCCAGCAGCCAAAGGGACTCCTCCTACAATGAGCAGTTCTTC	CASSQRDSSYNEQFF
-	TRBJ1-3	-	TRBV5-6	TGTGCCAGCAGCTTGGAGTACAGAGGAAACACCATATATTTT	CASSLEYRGNTIYF
-	TRBJ1-2	TRBD1	TRBV28	TGTGCCAGCAGTTTACGTCCCGGGACAGGGACATACTATGGCTACACCTTC	CASSLRPGTGTYYGYTF
-	TRBJ1-2	-	TRBV18	TGTGCCAGCTCATTGATTCCGGACAGTAACTATGGCTACACCTTC	CASSLIPDSNYGYTF
once	TRBJ2-5	-	TRBV9	TGTGCCAGCAGCGCGGTAGCGGTTTCCGGAGAGACCCAGTACTTC	CASSAVAVSGETQYF
once	TRBJ2-7	TRBD1	TRBV7-6	TGTGCCAGCAGCTTATTCGCGGAGGGACAGGGTCCCGAGCAGTACTTC	CASSLFAEGQGPEQYF
-	TRBJ1-2	-	TRBV21-1	TGTGCCAGCAGAGGACAGGGGAACTATGGCTACACCTTC	CASRGQGNYGYTF
-	TRBJ1-1	-	TRBV7-2	TGTGCCAGCAGCTCCCCCACAGCTCTCACTGAAGCTTTCTTT	CASSSPTALTEAFF
-	TRBJ2-5	-	TRBV11-3	TGTGCCAGCAGCTTATTCTCGCGGATTCAAGAGACCCAGTACTTC	CASSLFSRIQETQYF
-	TRBJ1-3	TRBD1	TRBV9	TGTGCCAGCAGCATGACAGGGAACTCTGGAAACACCATATATTTT	CASSMTGNSGNTIYF
-	TRBJ1-2	TRBD1	TRBV7-2	TGTGCCAGCAGCTTATTCGGGACAGGGGAGTTTCGAGGCTACACCTTC	CASSLFGTGEFRGYTF
-	TRBJ2-3	TRBD1	TRBV12-5	TGTGCTAGTGGCCGGGACAGGGGGCAGGGAGATACGCAGTATTTT	CASGRDRGQGDTQYF
-	TRBJ2-3	TRBD1	TRBV4-1	TGCGCCAGCAGCCAAGGCAGGGGGAGCACAGATACGCAGTATTTT	CASSQGRGSTDTQYF